The sequence of this T cell receptor beta chain was determined in a study of CD8 T cells in Susac syndrome. The authors negatively isolated CD8+ and CD4+ T cells and FACS-enriched TEMRA cells. Regarding the study as a whole: In its TCR sequencing and HLA analysis, the study acknowledged that the number of individuals was relatively small.

V was cut by 0 bases and J by 1 base, with 10 bases left in between. Germline values: CDR1 MGHRA, CDR2 YSYEKL. The CDR3 covers 17 residues. As regards this clonotype: Its cognate antigen is unknown.

The RNA input was roughly 0.45 to 1 ug, and it was reverse transcribed with random hexamers. The CDR3 of TCR beta was amplified by immunoSEQ multiplex PCR across 54 Vbeta and 13 Jbeta. TCRdb processed the immunoSEQ multiplex PCR reads anew with MiXCR; each CDR3 protein has one entry. Of 150,000 to 190,000 distinct CDR3 sequences in the sample, about 94% were seen once. This receptor was identified in a human donor with multiple sclerosis. The chain combines TRBV4-1 with TRBJ2-6; no definite D call. Sequenced: CD8+ T cells from PBMCs. This CDR3 is CASSQETIESGANVLTF. The CDR3 nucleotides are TGCGCCAGCAGCCAAGAGACAATCGAGTCTGGGGCCAACGTCCTGACTTTC.